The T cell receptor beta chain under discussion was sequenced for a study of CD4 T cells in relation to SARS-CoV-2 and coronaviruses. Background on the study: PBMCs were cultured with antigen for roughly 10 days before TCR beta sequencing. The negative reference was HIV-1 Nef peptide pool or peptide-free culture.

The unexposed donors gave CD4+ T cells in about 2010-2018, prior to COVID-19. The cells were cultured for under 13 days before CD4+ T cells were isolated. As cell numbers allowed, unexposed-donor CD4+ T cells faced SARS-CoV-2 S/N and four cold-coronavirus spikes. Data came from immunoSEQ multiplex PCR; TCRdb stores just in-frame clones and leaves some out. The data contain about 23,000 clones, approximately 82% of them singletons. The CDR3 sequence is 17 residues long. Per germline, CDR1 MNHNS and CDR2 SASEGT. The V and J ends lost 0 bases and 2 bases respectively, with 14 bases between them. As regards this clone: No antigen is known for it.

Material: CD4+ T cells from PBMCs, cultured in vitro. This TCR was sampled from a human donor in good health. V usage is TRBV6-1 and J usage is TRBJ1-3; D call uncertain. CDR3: CASSEAPRSVTGNTIYF. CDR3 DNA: TGTGCCAGCAGTGAAGCTCCAAGATCGGTCACTGGAAACACCATATATTTT.